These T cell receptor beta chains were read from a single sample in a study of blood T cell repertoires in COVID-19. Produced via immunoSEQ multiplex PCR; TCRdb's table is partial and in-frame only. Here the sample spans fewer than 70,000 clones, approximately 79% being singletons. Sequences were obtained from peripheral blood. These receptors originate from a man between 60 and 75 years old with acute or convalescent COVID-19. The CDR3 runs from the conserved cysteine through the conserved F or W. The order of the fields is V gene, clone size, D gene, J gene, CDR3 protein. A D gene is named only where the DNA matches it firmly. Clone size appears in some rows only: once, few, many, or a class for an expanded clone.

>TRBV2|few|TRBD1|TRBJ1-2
CASTRGTGDGYTF
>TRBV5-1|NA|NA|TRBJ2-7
CASSSILQQGQNSYEQYF
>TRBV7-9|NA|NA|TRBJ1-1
CASSSGTEAFF
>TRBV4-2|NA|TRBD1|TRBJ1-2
CASSQGGTGPGYGYTF
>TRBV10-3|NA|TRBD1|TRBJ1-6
CAISTGVAYNSPLHF
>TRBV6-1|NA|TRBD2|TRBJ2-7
CASSEAAGGLAQYF
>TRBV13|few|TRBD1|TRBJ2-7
CASSLGQGFYEQYF
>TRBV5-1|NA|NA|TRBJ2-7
CASSLNRVSYEQYF
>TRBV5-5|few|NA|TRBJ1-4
CASSFQFTGLRGEKLFF
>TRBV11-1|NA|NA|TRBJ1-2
CASSVRGYGYTF
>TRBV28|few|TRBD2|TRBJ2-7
CASNEKGTSIGEQYF
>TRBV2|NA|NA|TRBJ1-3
CASSVDSRNTIYF
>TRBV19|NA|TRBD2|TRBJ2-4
CASRPGGETKNIQYF
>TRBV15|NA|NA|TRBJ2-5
CATSRVGPQETQYF
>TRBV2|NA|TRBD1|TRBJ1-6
CASSVTGVGNSPLHF
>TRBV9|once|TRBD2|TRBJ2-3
CASSVTSGGSDTQYF
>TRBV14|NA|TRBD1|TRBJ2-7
CASSRAWTGGTTSFYEQYF
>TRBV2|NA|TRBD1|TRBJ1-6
CASSPLQGFRSPLHF
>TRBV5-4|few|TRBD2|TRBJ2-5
CASSRGLAGGGETQYF
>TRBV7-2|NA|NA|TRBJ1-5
CASSLGRTDQPQHF
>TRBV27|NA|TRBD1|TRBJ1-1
CASSLEGARTEAFF
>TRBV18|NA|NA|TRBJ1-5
CASSPGGINQPQHF
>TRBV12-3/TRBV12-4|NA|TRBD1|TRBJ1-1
CATLDRGLSLAFF
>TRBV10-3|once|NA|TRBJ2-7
CAISEGLPYEQYF
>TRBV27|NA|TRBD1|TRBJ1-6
CASSLKTGVGNSPLHF
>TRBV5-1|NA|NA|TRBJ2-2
CASSLEGHNTGELFF
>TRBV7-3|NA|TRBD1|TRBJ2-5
CASSLSTGVGQYF
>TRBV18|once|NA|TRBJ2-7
CASALTRGENEQYF
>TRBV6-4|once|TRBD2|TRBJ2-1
CASSLLAGGYNEQFF
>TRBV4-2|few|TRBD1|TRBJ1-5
CASSPGASDRVPVGNQPQHF
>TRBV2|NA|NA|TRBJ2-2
CASAGDTGELFF
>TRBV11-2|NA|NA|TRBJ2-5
CASSSVTAAGTQYF
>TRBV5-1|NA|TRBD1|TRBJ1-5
CASSLGTVNQPQHF
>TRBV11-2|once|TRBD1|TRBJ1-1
CASGTGGGPEAFF
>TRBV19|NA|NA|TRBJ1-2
CASSIVESYGYTF
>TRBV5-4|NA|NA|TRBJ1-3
CASSDGRSSGNTIYF
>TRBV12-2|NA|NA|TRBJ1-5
CASRPQPDNSNQPQHF
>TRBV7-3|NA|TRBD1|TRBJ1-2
CASSFTGADGYTF